A single sample is the source of the 12 T cell receptor beta chains below, sequenced in a study of OX40 agonist ivuxolimab in advanced cancers. The protocol used for the library was the immunoSEQ multiplex PCR assay. Sourced from immuneACCESS, this table was stored by TCRdb with only in-frame sequences that have V and J called. A share of the clones is absent; for the studies checked, an unresolved V gene accounts for under half, and the remainder has no known explanation. In all, the sample holds about 93,000 clones, and just over 90% of those were seen once. In total, the top ten clones hold roughly 0.5% of the sample. The specimen was CD4+ or CD8+ T cells sorted from blood, collected in a trial of the OX40 agonist ivuxolimab. The source is an adult with an advanced solid tumor such as melanoma, head and neck, liver or kidney cancer.

The rearrangement uses TRBV7-2 and TRBJ2-2; a possible D gene is TRBD2 (6 bases). This CDR3 is 16 amino acids long. Germline V gene lookup returns CDR1 SGHTA and CDR2 FQGNSA. V lost 5 bases, J lost 4 bases, and 17 bases lay in between. CDR3 residues: CASSPRGGAGTGELFF. CDR3 nucleotides: TGTGCCAGCAGCCCTCGAGGAGGGGCGGGCACCGGGGAGCTGTTTTTT. Variable domain in full (rest from reference TRBV7-2 and TRBJ2-2): GAGVSQSPSNKVTEKGKDVELRCDPISGHTALYWYRQSLGQGLEFLIYFQGNSAPDKSGLPSDRFSAERTGGSVSTLTIQRTQQEDSAVYLCASSPRGGAGTGELFFGEGSRLTVL.

The chain recombines TRBV5-1 with TRBJ1-3; 11 positions match TRBD1. From germline, CDR1 is SGHRS and CDR2 YFSETQ. The CDR3 is made up of 16 amino acids. The V gene end was trimmed by 0 bases and the J gene end by 7 bases; junction bases not matched to a gene: 6. The CDR3 here is CASSLVGQGAANTIYF. CDR3 bases: TGCGCCAGCAGCTTGGTAGGACAGGGGGCAGCGAACACCATATATTTT.

The genes are TRBV10-3 and TRBJ2-7, with TRBD2 identical over 10 bases. CDR3 length: 15 amino acids. The germline V gene has CDR1 ENHRY and CDR2 SYGVKD. With 0 bases clipped from V and 3 bases from J, the junction kept 2 bases outside the gene matches. CDR3 region: CAISESGTSVYEQYF. In DNA form, the CDR3 reads TGTGCCATCAGTGAGTCAGGGACTAGCGTCTACGAGCAGTACTTC.

This chain connects TRBV2 to TRBJ2-5; D may be TRBD1 or TRBD2 (5 bases each). The CDR3 sequence is 16 residues long. V shed 7 bases and J shed 3 bases, with 21 bases lying between them. Germline CDR1 is SNHLY and CDR2 is FYNNEI. The CDR3 DNA reads TGTGCCAGCAAGTCCCAACAGTGGGACGAGAAAGAGACCCAGTACTTC. Its protein is CASKSQQWDEKETQYF.

The chain has TRBV13 and TRBJ1-4, with 7 bases aligning to TRBD1. This CDR3 spans 14 amino acids. V was pared by 6 bases and J by 7 bases, with 8 bases of the junction left unmatched. Germline V gene sequence: CDR1 PRHDT, CDR2 FYEKMQ (reference sequence). CDR3 amino acids: CASRVTGLGEKLFF. The CDR3 nucleotides are TGTGCCAGCAGAGTGACAGGGTTGGGTGAAAAACTGTTTTTT. Using reference TRBV13 and TRBJ1-4 for the parts outside the CDR3, the full variable domain is AAGVIQSPRHLIKEKRETATLKCYPIPRHDTVYWYQQGPGQDPQFLISFYEKMQSDKGSIPDRFSAQQFSDYHSELNMSSLELGDSALYFCASRVTGLGEKLFFGSGTQLSVL.

Written as DNA, the CDR3 is TGTGCCTGCGCCCGAGGCCTCGAAAAACTGTTTTTT. Amino acid sequence: CACARGLEKLFF. The chain links TRBV30 to TRBJ1-4; no reliable D call. The V gene's germline CDR1 is GTSNPN and CDR2 SVGIG (reference sequence). CDR3 length: 12 amino acids. The V gene lost 6 bases and the J gene lost 8 bases, with 13 bases spanning the gap. Supplemented by reference TRBV30 and TRBJ1-4, the full variable domain reads SQTIHQWPATLVQPVGSPLSLECTVEGTSNPNLYWYRQAAGRGLQLLFYSVGIGQISSEVPQNLSASRPQDRQFILSSKKLLLSDSGFYLCACARGLEKLFFGSGTQLSVL.

This chain uses TRBV7-3 with TRBJ1-5; possible D gene TRBD1, 5 bases. The CDR3 runs to 14 residues. Trimming cost V 4 bases and J 3 bases, with 10 bases left between them. CDR1 and CDR2 from the germline V gene are SGHTA and FQGTGA. CDR3 sequence: CASSSGRVNQPQHF. CDR3 DNA sequence: TGTGCCAGCAGCTCGGGACGGGTCAATCAGCCCCAGCATTTT.

V and J are TRBV10-3 and TRBJ1-2; D ambiguous. From germline, CDR1 is ENHRY and CDR2 SYGVKD. The CDR3 has 16 amino acids. The V end was cut by 0 bases, the J end by 7 bases, with 18 bases between. The CDR3 spells CAISESTIAAGRGYTF. For the CDR3, the DNA is TGTGCCATCAGTGAGTCGACTATCGCGGCAGGCCGTGGCTACACCTTC.

This chain uses TRBV5-1 with TRBJ2-7; possibly TRBD1 for D (5 bases). The germline CDR1 and CDR2 sequences are SGHRS and YFSETQ. Trimming shortened V by 2 bases and J by 5 bases, and 14 bases separated the two germline ends. There are 14 residues in the CDR3. In nucleotides, the CDR3 is TGCGCCAGCAGCTTCGGCCCAGGGCGGAACGAGCAGTACTTC. Its protein product is CASSFGPGRNEQYF.

This rearrangement joins TRBV11-1 to TRBJ2-4; 7 bases fit TRBD2. The CDR3 runs 19 residues. Germline V gene data show CDR1 as SGHAT and CDR2 as FQDESV (reference sequence). V shed 5 bases and J 7 bases; nucleotides not matched to a gene: 23. For the CDR3, the DNA is TGTGCCAGCAGCCCAAGGACTAGGCGGGGTACACCAACACGGAACATTCAGTACTTC. Translated: CASSPRTRRGTPTRNIQYF.

The chain uses TRBV14 and TRBJ1-2; 7 bases are a match to TRBD1. The CDR3 runs to 14 residues. In germline, CDR1 is SGHDN, CDR2 FVKESK. Germline trimming cut 0 bases from V and 4 bases from J; bases unmatched to any gene: 2. Here the CDR3 DNA reads TGTGCCAGCAGCCAAGAATCAGGGGGCTATGGCTACACCTTC. Protein: CASSQESGGYGYTF. Full variable domain (remainder filled in from reference TRBV14 and TRBJ1-2): EAGVTQFPSHSVIEKGQTVTLRCDPISGHDNLYWYRRVMGKEIKFLLHFVKESKQDESGMPNNRFLAERTGGTYSTLKVQPAELEDSGVYFCASSQESGGYGYTFGSGTRLTVV.

The J gene is TRBJ2-3, the V gene TRBV7-3; a weak D match, TRBD2 (6 bases). Trimming removed 7 bases at V and 1 base at J, with 12 bases between. CDR3 length equals 14 residues. Germline V CDR1 and CDR2: SGHTA, FQGTGA. The CDR3 DNA follows: TGTGCCAGCACCGTGTGGGGGGGCACAGATACGCAGTATTTT. As protein: CASTVWGGTDTQYF.